The sequence of this T cell receptor (beta chain) was determined in a study of human T cells and chemical hapten exposure. Study-wide background: Throughout the approximately 25-week study, diphenylcyclopropenone was applied weekly to the patients' scalps.

Library preparation tagged each individual cDNA molecule with a unique molecular identifier. TCRdb recomputed calls from the RACE reads with MiXCR, one row per CDR3 protein. The sample lists some 170,000 distinct CDR3 sequences, 20% to 25% occurring once. This clonotype has more than one count but fewer than ten. Time point denoted: patch test 1, 2 weeks after DPC sensitization. Treatment denoted: therapeutic diphenylcyclopropenone sensitization with weekly scalp DPC. This CDR3 comprises 11 residues. CDR1 and CDR2 (germline): MNHEY, SVGEGT. V dropped 8 bases and J dropped 4 bases, with 8 bases sitting between them.

This clonotype was obtained from a woman aged 45-60 years with alopecia areata. Some clones in this sample may be carry-over from other donors' samples. The V and J genes are TRBV6-2 or TRBV6-3 and TRBJ1-1; TRBD1 might be the D (5 bases). Sequencing was performed on whole blood, taken in connection with sensitization to the hapten diphenylcyclopropenone (DPC). The CDR3, as DNA: TGTGCCAGCGCCCAGGGCACTGAAGCTTTCTTT. It is translated as CASAQGTEAFF.